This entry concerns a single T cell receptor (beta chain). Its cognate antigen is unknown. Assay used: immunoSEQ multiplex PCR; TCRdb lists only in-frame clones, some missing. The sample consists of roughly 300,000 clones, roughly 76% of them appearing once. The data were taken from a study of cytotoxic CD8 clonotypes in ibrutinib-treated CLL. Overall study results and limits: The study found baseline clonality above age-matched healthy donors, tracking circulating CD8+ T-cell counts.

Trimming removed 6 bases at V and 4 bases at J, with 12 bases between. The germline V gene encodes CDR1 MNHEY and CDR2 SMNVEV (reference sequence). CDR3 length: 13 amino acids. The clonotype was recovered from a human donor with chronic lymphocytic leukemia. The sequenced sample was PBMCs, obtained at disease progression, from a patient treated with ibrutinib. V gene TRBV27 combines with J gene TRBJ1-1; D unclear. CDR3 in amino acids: CASRKSVGTEAFF. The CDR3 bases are TGTGCCAGCAGGAAAAGTGTGGGCACTGAAGCTTTCTTT.